This TCR beta chain is drawn from a study of cytomegalovirus exposure and HLA in healthy donors. Findings and limits, study-wide: Analysis performed later showed TCR beta chains linked to HLA being more clonally expanded than equally common others.

Nominally healthy donors provided the samples, though records likely missed some immune exposures. Amplification used 60 Vbeta primers and 13 Jbeta primers. Sequencing was performed with immunoSEQ multiplex PCR; in TCRdb, only in-frame clones are kept and a portion is missing. The profile shows about 160,000 clones, roughly 80% of them singletons. Regarding this clone: Its antigen is still unknown.

This receptor was identified in a young woman in good health and CMV-seropositive. The sequencing sample was made of PBMCs.

The CDR3 DNA sequence: TGTGCCAGCAGTACCAGACTAGCGGGGGAAGAGACCCAGTACTTC. Its translation: CASSTRLAGEETQYF. The rearrangement links TRBV11-2 to TRBJ2-5; TRBD2 agrees at 12 bases. Germline V gene lookup returns CDR1 SGHAT and CDR2 FQNNGV. V gave up 6 bases and J gave up 3 bases; unmatched junction bases: 5. The CDR3 is made up of 15 amino acids.